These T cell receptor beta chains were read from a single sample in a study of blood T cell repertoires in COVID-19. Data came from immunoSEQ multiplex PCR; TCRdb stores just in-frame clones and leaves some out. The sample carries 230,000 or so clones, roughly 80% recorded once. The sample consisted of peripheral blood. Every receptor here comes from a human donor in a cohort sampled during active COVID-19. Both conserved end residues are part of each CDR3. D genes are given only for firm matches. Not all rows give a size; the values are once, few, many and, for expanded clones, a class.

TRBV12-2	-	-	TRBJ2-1	CASRPSRGNEQFF	TGTGCAAGTCGCCCCTCCAGGGGCAATGAGCAGTTCTTC
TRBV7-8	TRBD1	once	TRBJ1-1	CASSLVGGTGNTEAFF	TGTGCCAGCAGCTTAGTGGGAGGGACAGGGAACACTGAAGCTTTCTTT
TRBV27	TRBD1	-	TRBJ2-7	CASSNYRGPYEQYF	TGTGCCAGCAGTAACTACAGGGGTCCCTACGAGCAGTACTTC
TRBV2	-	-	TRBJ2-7	CASSLAGRGEQYF	TGTGCCAGCAGTTTGGCGGGACGGGGCGAGCAGTACTTC
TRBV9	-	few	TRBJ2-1	CASSVDGGTSYNEQFF	TGTGCCAGCAGCGTAGATGGCGGGACCTCCTACAATGAGCAGTTCTTC
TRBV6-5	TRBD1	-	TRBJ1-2	CASSSDRFYGYTF	TGTGCCAGCAGTTCGGACAGGTTCTATGGCTACACCTTC
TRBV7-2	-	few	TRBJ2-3	CASIPGHLTDTQYF	TGTGCCAGCATACCGGGACACTTAACAGATACGCAGTATTTT
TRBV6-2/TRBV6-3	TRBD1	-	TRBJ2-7	CASSYSRSQGAHEQYF	TGTGCCAGCAGTTACTCGAGGTCCCAGGGGGCCCACGAGCAGTACTTC
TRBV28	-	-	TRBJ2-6	CASWAPGLGANVLTF	TGTGCCAGCTGGGCGCCAGGGCTGGGGGCCAACGTCCTGACTTTC
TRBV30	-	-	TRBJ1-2	CAWREQGPYGYTF	TGTGCCTGGAGAGAACAGGGACCCTATGGCTACACCTTC
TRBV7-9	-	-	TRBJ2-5	CASSLTGKQETQYF	TGTGCCAGCAGCTTAACGGGAAAACAAGAGACCCAGTACTTC
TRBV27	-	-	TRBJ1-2	CASRGDRVANYGYTF	TGTGCCAGCAGGGGCGACCGCGTAGCTAACTATGGCTACACCTTC
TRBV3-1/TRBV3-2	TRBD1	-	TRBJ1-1	CASSQDNRGTEAFF	TGTGCCAGCAGCCAAGATAACAGGGGGACTGAAGCTTTCTTT
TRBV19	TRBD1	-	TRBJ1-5	CASTMTGVSNQPQHF	TGTGCCAGTACCATGACAGGGGTCAGCAATCAGCCCCAGCATTTT
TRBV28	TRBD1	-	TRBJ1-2	CASSPADRANYGYTF	TGTGCCAGCAGTCCGGCGGACAGGGCGAACTATGGCTACACCTTC
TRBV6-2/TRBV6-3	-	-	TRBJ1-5	CASSYSSTGNNQPQHF	TGTGCCAGCAGTTACTCGAGTACAGGGAACAATCAGCCCCAGCATTTT
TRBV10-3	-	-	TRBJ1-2	CAISESIGGVETPGYGYTF	TGTGCCATCAGTGAGTCGATAGGAGGTGTGGAAACCCCTGGGTATGGCTACACCTTC
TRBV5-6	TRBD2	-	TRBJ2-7	CASTMRGRTSYEQYF	TGTGCCAGCACAATGCGGGGGAGGACGTCCTACGAGCAGTACTTC
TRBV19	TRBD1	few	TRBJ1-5	CASSTGTGYQPQHF	TGTGCCAGTAGTACCGGGACAGGGTATCAGCCCCAGCATTTT
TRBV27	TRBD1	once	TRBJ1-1	CASRWLAGGLNTEAFF	TGTGCCAGCAGGTGGTTGGCAGGGGGTTTGAACACTGAAGCTTTCTTT
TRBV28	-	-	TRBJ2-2	CASSFSDTGELFF	TGTGCCAGCAGCTTCAGTGACACCGGGGAGCTGTTTTTT
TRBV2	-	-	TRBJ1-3	CASSPQVSGNTIYF	TGTGCCAGCAGTCCACAGGTCTCTGGAAACACCATATATTTT
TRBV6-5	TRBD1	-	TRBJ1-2	CASSFRGRGYTF	TGTGCCAGCAGTTTCAGGGGGCGAGGCTACACCTTC
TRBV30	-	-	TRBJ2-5	CAWRPMDRRKETQYF	TGTGCCTGGAGACCCATGGACAGACGAAAAGAGACCCAGTACTTC
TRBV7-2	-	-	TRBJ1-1	CASSFGKNTEAFF	TGTGCCAGCAGCTTTGGCAAGAACACTGAAGCTTTCTTT
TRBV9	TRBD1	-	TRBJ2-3	CASSVKGRSGRGPDTQYF	TGTGCCAGCAGCGTAAAGGGTCGATCGGGCAGGGGGCCAGATACGCAGTATTTT
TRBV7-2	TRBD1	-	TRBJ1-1	CASSADRTNTEAFF	TGTGCCAGCAGCGCGGACAGGACGAACACTGAAGCTTTCTTT